The 2 T cell receptor beta chains below come from one sample, sequenced in a study of T cell responses to AZD1222 COVID-19 vaccine (dated by TCRdb to the early 2020s). What the time point label conveys for this sample: about 28 days (+/-7) after the second vaccine dose. Library construction relied on the immunoSEQ multiplex PCR assay. In its TCRdb copy, this immuneACCESS table keeps in-frame sequences only and misses some clones. Where compared with another copy, unresolved V genes explain less than half of these, and the others have no known cause. The sample table lists approximately 170,000 clones, 85% to 95% of them with a count of one. The top ten hold just over 5% of the sample. Sequencing was performed on peripheral blood, taken 28 days after the second AZD1222 dose. The receptors were gathered from an adult who received the AZD1222 COVID-19 vaccine.

This sequence joins TRBV19 and TRBJ2-1; 10 bases map to TRBD1. The CDR3 is 16 residues long. The germline CDR1 and CDR2 sequences are LNHDA and SQIVND (reference sequence). V lost 5 bases to trimming and J lost 4 bases; unmatched junction nucleotides: 8. The CDR3 loop reads CASSANDRGRYNEQFF. The CDR3 region has the DNA TGTGCCAGTAGTGCCAACGACAGGGGGCGATACAATGAGCAGTTCTTC.

The chain uses TRBV29-1 and TRBJ2-7; 8 positions agree with TRBD2. The junction had 7 bases not matched to a gene; V was cut back by 4 bases and J by 2 bases. The CDR3 totals 14 residues. From germline, CDR1 is SQVTM and CDR2 ANQGSEA. For the CDR3, the DNA is TGCAGCGTTGCCGGGGGGGAAAGAACCTACGAGCAGTACTTC. Encoded protein: CSVAGGERTYEQYF.